The source of this T cell receptor (beta chain) is a study of OX40 agonist ivuxolimab in advanced cancers. Study-wide context: The study reported partial responses in three patients: one hepatocellular carcinoma, two cutaneous melanoma. Whole-study results and caveats: At 0.1 to 3.0 mg/kg, clonal expansion of CD4+ and CD8+ blood T cells had occurred by week 6.

Exclusion of a patient followed from autoimmune disease history or systemic immunosuppression. Concerning this clone: Its antigen is still unknown.

TCRdb's copy holds only in-frame clones and misses some; the assay was immunoSEQ multiplex PCR. Of some 54,000 clones in the sample, almost 85% were seen once. The germline V and J ends were trimmed by 5 bases and 8 bases, with 16 bases remaining between them. There are 15 residues in the CDR3. CDR1 SEHNR and CDR2 FQNEAQ come from the germline V gene (reference sequence). This clonotype was obtained from an adult with an advanced solid tumor such as melanoma, head and neck, liver or kidney cancer. The sequenced sample was CD4+ or CD8+ T cells sorted from blood, obtained in a trial of the OX40 agonist ivuxolimab. V is TRBV7-9 and J is TRBJ1-6; a possible D gene is TRBD1 (5 bases). CDR3 DNA sequence: TGTGCCAGCAGCCACAAAGGGGCTTGGGATTCACCCCTCCACTTT. Amino acid sequence: CASSHKGAWDSPLHF.